The rows below give T cell receptor beta chains drawn from one sample of a study of preoperative IRX-2 immunotherapy in early breast cancer. Some clones are missing from TCRdb's copy, which holds only in-frame ones; the method was immunoSEQ multiplex PCR. Of 25,000 to 30,000 clones listed, roughly four fifths are singletons. This specimen was taken from a patient treated with IRX-2 immunotherapy. Receptor source: a human donor with breast cancer. The CDR3 runs from the conserved cysteine through the conserved F or W. D genes are given only for firm matches. Expanded clones get a size class; other rows say once, few or many, or leave the size out.

j_gene	d_gene	v_gene	abundance	CDR3aa	CDR3nt
TRBJ1-1	-	TRBV18	-	CASSRLGTSGTEAFF	TGTGCCAGCTCACGGCTAGGCACCTCGGGGACTGAAGCTTTCTTT
TRBJ2-1	TRBD1	TRBV19	-	CASSYRTGYNEQFF	TGTGCCAGTAGTTACCGGACAGGGTACAATGAGCAGTTCTTC
TRBJ1-5	TRBD1	TRBV19	-	CASSFAGQRSNQPQHF	TGTGCCAGTAGTTTCGCGGGACAGAGGAGCAATCAGCCCCAGCATTTT
TRBJ1-5	-	TRBV6-8	-	CAIARGVETPQHF	TGTGCCATAGCAAGGGGGGTTGAAACGCCCCAGCATTTT
TRBJ2-2	TRBD2	TRBV9	-	CATSRSGTRRRELFF	TGTGCCACCTCGAGGAGCGGGACCCGTAGGCGGGAGCTGTTTTTT
TRBJ2-7	-	TRBV11-3	-	CASSFSGSLSYEQYF	TGTGCCAGCAGCTTTTCAGGGTCGCTCTCCTACGAGCAGTACTTC
TRBJ1-6	-	TRBV7-1	few	CASSLRGSWSPLHF	TGTGCCAGCAGCTTACGGGGGAGTTGGTCACCCCTCCACTTT
TRBJ2-2	TRBD2	TRBV10-2	-	CASTQIAGVTGELFF	TGCGCCAGCACACAGATAGCGGGAGTCACCGGGGAGCTGTTTTTT
TRBJ2-1	TRBD1	TRBV15	-	CATSRDRGHNEQFF	TGTGCCACCAGCAGGGACAGGGGGCACAATGAGCAGTTCTTC
TRBJ1-2	-	TRBV19	-	CASSADGPRGLGYTF	TGTGCCAGTAGTGCGGACGGACCACGAGGACTTGGCTACACCTTC
TRBJ2-1	-	TRBV6-4	-	CASSFYRESYNEQFF	TGTGCCAGCAGTTTCTACAGGGAATCCTACAATGAGCAGTTCTTC
TRBJ2-5	TRBD1	TRBV11-3	-	CASRLDRFQETQYF	TGTGCCAGCAGATTGGACAGGTTCCAAGAGACCCAGTACTTC
TRBJ1-5	-	TRBV19	-	CASTLTGGGQPQHF	TGTGCCAGTACCTTGACAGGCGGAGGTCAGCCCCAGCATTTT
TRBJ2-1	-	TRBV6-8	-	CASSLNGAYNEQFF	TGTGCCAGCAGTTTAAACGGAGCCTACAATGAGCAGTTCTTC
TRBJ1-2	TRBD1	TRBV6-8	-	CASVPDREYGYTF	TGTGCCAGCGTCCCGGACAGGGAATATGGCTACACCTTC